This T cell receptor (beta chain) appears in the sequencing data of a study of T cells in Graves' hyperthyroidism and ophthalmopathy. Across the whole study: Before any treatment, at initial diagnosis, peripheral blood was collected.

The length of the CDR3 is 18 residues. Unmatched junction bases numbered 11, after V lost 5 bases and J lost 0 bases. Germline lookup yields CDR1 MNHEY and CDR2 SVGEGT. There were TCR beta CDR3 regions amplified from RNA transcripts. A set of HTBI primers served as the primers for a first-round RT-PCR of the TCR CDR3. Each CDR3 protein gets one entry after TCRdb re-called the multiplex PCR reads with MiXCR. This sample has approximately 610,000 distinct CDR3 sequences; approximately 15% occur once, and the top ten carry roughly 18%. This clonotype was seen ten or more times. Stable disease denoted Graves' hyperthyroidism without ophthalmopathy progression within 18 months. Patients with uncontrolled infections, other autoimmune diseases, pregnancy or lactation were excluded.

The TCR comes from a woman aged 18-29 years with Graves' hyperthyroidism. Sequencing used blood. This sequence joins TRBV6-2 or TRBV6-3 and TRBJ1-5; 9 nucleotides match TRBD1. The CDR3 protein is CASSRGQGRTNSNQPQHF. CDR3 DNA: TGTGCCAGCAGTCGTGGACAGGGGAGGACAAATAGCAATCAGCCCCAGCATTTT.